This T cell receptor (beta chain) was captured in a study of blood T cell repertoires in COVID-19. Study in general: Both acute and convalescent COVID-19 samples were obtained from the United States, Italy and Spain. Sample material is recorded as cDNA or gDNA derived from T cells, B-cell-depleted T cells, or PBMCs.

Some clones are missing from TCRdb's copy, which holds only in-frame ones; the method was immunoSEQ multiplex PCR. The data hold 200,000 to 250,000 clones, with 70% to 85% observed a single time. The CDR3 runs 14 residues. In germline, CDR1 is MNHEY, CDR2 SVGEGT. Losses at the gene ends were 5 bases for V and 7 bases for J; bases not matched to a gene: 8. Cohorts were based on clinical histories the participants reported. Symptom resolution, clearance, or two negative PCRs marked the recovered donors of Cohort 3. The chain uses TRBV6-2 or TRBV6-3 and TRBJ1-5; 7 bases fit TRBD1. Sequenced sample: PBMCs or T cells enriched from blood (not recorded which). This sequence was found in an older woman who had recovered from COVID-19. The chain's CDR3 is CASSTQGRVQPQHF. CDR3 nucleotide sequence: TGTGCCAGCAGTACACAGGGGCGGGTACAGCCCCAGCATTTT.